The rows below give T cell receptor beta chains drawn from one sample of a study of T cell changes during pregnancy in multiple sclerosis. Method: immunoSEQ multiplex PCR; TCRdb's copy keeps in-frame clones and lacks some. The repertoire holds 40,000 to 55,000 clones, with roughly 92% as singletons. The sample was CD4+ T cells from peripheral blood mononuclear cells, taken in the third trimester of pregnancy. These receptor sequences come from a female donor with multiple sclerosis, enrolled in a pregnancy study. Both conserved end residues are part of each CDR3. D genes are given only for firm matches. Some rows have no size entry. The others give once, few or many, or a class for an expanded clone.

>TRBJ2-5|.|TRBV6-1|.
TGTGCCAGCAGTGAAGCCGCGCGTCGGGAGACCCAGTACTTC
CASSEAARRETQYF
>TRBJ1-1|few|TRBV10-3|.
TGTGCCATCAGGCACAGGGAGAACACTGAAGCTTTCTTT
CAIRHRENTEAFF
>TRBJ2-1|.|TRBV4-1|TRBD1
TGCGCCAGCAGCCAAGATAGATCGGGACAGAGTATCTACAATGAGCAGTTCTTC
CASSQDRSGQSIYNEQFF
>TRBJ2-7|.|TRBV4-3|TRBD1
TGCGCCAGCAGCCCCGACAGGGGGGAGCAGTACTTC
CASSPDRGEQYF
>TRBJ2-7|.|TRBV6-6|.
TGTGCCAGCAGTTCCACATCCTACGAGCAGTACTTC
CASSSTSYEQYF
>TRBJ1-2|.|TRBV19|.
TGTGCCAGTAGTACCATCGGGGGGAACTATGGCTACACCTTC
CASSTIGGNYGYTF
>TRBJ1-5|.|TRBV7-9|TRBD1
TGTGCCAGCAGCTTAGATGGACAGGGCGGACAGCCCCAGCATTTT
CASSLDGQGGQPQHF
>TRBJ1-2|.|TRBV29-1|.
TGCAGCGTTGCAGGCAGGTTGGCAGGTGGCTACACCTTC
CSVAGRLAGGYTF
>TRBJ2-1|.|TRBV20-1|.
TGCAGTGCCCCGGTCCTCCGGGAGCAGTTCTTC
CSAPVLREQFF
>TRBJ2-5|.|TRBV21-1|.
TGTGCCAGCGCCAAGCCCCCGGGACAGGGCGAGACCCAGTACTTC
CASAKPPGQGETQYF
>TRBJ1-1|.|TRBV6-1|.
TGTGCCAGCGGCGCCGACAGGTTGAACACTGAAGCTTTCTTT
CASGADRLNTEAFF
>TRBJ1-2|once|TRBV6-5|.
TGTGCCAGCTCCTTAGCGGGGGCCTATGGCTACACCTTC
CASSLAGAYGYTF
>TRBJ1-2|once|TRBV7-2|TRBD1
TGTGCCAGCAGCTCGACAGGGGCAGGGTATGGCTACACCTTC
CASSSTGAGYGYTF
>TRBJ2-1|.|TRBV5-4|TRBD1
TGTGCCAGCAGTACAGGGGCCTACAATGAGCAGTTCTTC
CASSTGAYNEQFF
>TRBJ2-3|.|TRBV6-5|.
TGTGCCAGCATAAGCAGGAGCACAGATACGCAGTATTTT
CASISRSTDTQYF
>TRBJ1-3|.|TRBV7-2|.
TGTGCCAGCAGCTTAGGCAGGTCCATCTCTGGAAACACCATATATTTT
CASSLGRSISGNTIYF
>TRBJ2-2|.|TRBV25-1|TRBD1
TGTGCCAGCAGCCTACAGGGGGACACCGGGGAGCTGTTTTTT
CASSLQGDTGELFF
>TRBJ1-6|once|TRBV9|.
TGTGCCAGCAGCGTAGTGGAGGGTGGGTCACCCCTCCACTTT
CASSVVEGGSPLHF
>TRBJ2-7|.|TRBV5-6|TRBD2
TGTGCCAGCAGCCTAGTCGGGAGGGTCTACGGGCAGTACTTC
CASSLVGRVYGQYF
>TRBJ2-6|.|TRBV18|.
TGTGCCAGCTCACCTCTTCGTGGGGCCAACGTCCTGACTTTC
CASSPLRGANVLTF
>TRBJ1-5|.|TRBV29-1|.
TGCAGCGTGAGGGACACCGGCAATCAGCCCCAGCATTTT
CSVRDTGNQPQHF
>TRBJ1-4|.|TRBV11-2|TRBD1
TGTGCCAGCAGCTTAGATTGGACAGGTCGGGGTGCAACTAATGAAAAACTGTTTTTT
CASSLDWTGRGATNEKLFF
>TRBJ1-1|.|TRBV18|TRBD1
TGTGCCAGCTCACTGGGACAGGCTGAAGCTTTCTTT
CASSLGQAEAFF
>TRBJ1-1|.|TRBV18|.
TGTGCCAGCTCACCACCGGGTTTAGTAGCCTTGAACACTGAAGCTTTCTTT
CASSPPGLVALNTEAFF
>TRBJ2-3|.|TRBV7-2|TRBD2
TGTGCCAGCAGCTACGGGGGGGCTCTGGCAGATACGCAGTATTTT
CASSYGGALADTQYF